This T cell receptor beta chain was retrieved from a study of blood T cell repertoires in COVID-19. Across the whole study: Donors in the United States, Italy and Spain gave samples during acute or convalescent COVID-19. The cDNA or gDNA used as material had been derived from T cells, B-cell-depleted T cells, or PBMCs.

CDR1 is SGHDT and CDR2 is YYEEEE in the germline V gene. V lost 5 bases and J lost 3, with 9 bases in between. CDR3 size: 13 residues. Which cohort a participant joined came from the clinical history participants gave. The table came from immunoSEQ multiplex PCR; TCRdb's copy has only in-frame clones and leaves some out. The data show roughly 160,000 clones, more than 85% seen once. This receptor was obtained from a woman aged 50 to 60 who had recovered from COVID-19. The sequenced sample consisted of PBMCs or T cells enriched from blood (not recorded which). The chain uses TRBV5-6 and TRBJ2-1; D uncertain. The chain's CDR3 is CASRPTGYNEQFF. The CDR3 DNA reads as TGTGCCAGCAGACCGACGGGCTACAATGAGCAGTTCTTC.